The entry below gives a single TCR beta chain sequence along with its context. Other nucleotide sequences in the sample specify the same CDR3. Original data processing: Estimation of nucleated cell counts relied on the amplification of reference gene primers. TCRdb keeps only in-frame clones here, not all; method: immunoSEQ multiplex PCR. The V and J calls and clone size come from that table; D and trimming were worked out from the DNA. The data hold about 140,000 clones, with 65% to 90% observed a single time. This specimen belongs to a study of blood T cell repertoires in COVID-19. The wider study: The samples span acute and convalescent COVID-19 from the United States, Italy and Spain. PBMCs, B-cell-depleted T cells, or T cells were the source of the cDNA or gDNA that made up the material.

V was clipped by 0 bases and J by 1 base, with 6 bases between them. Germline CDR1 reads SEHNR; CDR2 reads FQNEAQ (reference sequence). The CDR3 consists of 14 residues. The sequenced material came from peripheral blood. This clonotype originated in a man aged 50 to 60 with acute or convalescent COVID-19. V usage is TRBV7-9 and J usage is TRBJ1-2; the D is unclear. The CDR3 loop is CASSLASGNYGYTF. CDR3 nucleotides: TGTGCCAGCAGCTTAGCCTCGGGTAACTATGGCTACACCTTC. The full variable domain, rest sourced from reference TRBV7-9 and TRBJ1-2, is DTGVSQNPRHKITKRGQNVTFRCDPISEHNRLYWYRQTLGQGPEFLTYFQNEAQLEKSRLLSDRFSAERPKGSFSTLEIQRTEQGDSAMYLCASSLASGNYGYTFGSGTRLTVV.